This TCR beta chain was sequenced in a study of regulatory T cells in long-lasting Graves disease. Described time point: newly diagnosed GD, antithyroid drugs for less than 3 months. The TCR library used RNA extracted from PBMCs. An endocrinology department in Xi'an, China, recruited the patients. This clonotype appeared a few times. The antigen is undetermined. Study-wide points: Newly diagnosed disease favored TRBV20-1 and TRBJ2-1 over persistent disease.

Trimming removed 5 bases from V and 5 bases from J; junction bases left unmatched: 15. The CDR3 totals 17 residues. TCR beta libraries were built with iRepertoire HTBI primers and Arm-PCR of CDR3 regions. From the multiplex PCR reads, TCRdb called clonotypes with MiXCR, one entry per CDR3 protein. The table lists 390,000 or so distinct CDR3 sequences, 12% of them singletons, with approximately 19% in the top ten. These data also formed part of another study, on T cells in Graves' hyperthyroidism and ophthalmopathy. From that paper: The HTBI set primed first-round TCR CDR3 RT-PCR. From stable hyperthyroidism, ophthalmopathy was set apart by a 13 V-J model.

This receptor was obtained from a woman aged 18-35 years with Graves disease. The sequenced sample was peripheral blood mononuclear cells (PBMCs), obtained at new diagnosis, from a patient treated with antithyroid drugs. The chain couples TRBV12-3 or TRBV12-4 to TRBJ2-5; the match to TRBD1 covers 9 bases. CDR3 region: CASSLYRSGTGMETQYF. The CDR3 coding sequence is TGTGCCAGCAGTCTATACCGTTCAGGGACAGGGATGGAGACCCAGTACTTC.